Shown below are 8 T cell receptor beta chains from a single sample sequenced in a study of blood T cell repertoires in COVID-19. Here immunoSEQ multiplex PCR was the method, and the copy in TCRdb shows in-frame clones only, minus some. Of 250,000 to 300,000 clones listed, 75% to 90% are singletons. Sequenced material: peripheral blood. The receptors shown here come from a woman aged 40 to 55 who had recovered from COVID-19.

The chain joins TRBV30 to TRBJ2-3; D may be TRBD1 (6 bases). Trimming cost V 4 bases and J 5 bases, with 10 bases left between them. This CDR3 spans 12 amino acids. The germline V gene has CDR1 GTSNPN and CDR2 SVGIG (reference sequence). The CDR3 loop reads CAWMGALDTQYF. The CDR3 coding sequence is TGTGCCTGGATGGGGGCGCTAGATACGCAGTATTTT. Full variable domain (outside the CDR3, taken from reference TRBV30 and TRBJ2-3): SQTIHQWPATLVQPVGSPLSLECTVEGTSNPNLYWYRQAAGRGLQLLFYSVGIGQISSEVPQNLSASRPQDRQFILSSKKLLLSDSGFYLCAWMGALDTQYFGPGTRLTVL.

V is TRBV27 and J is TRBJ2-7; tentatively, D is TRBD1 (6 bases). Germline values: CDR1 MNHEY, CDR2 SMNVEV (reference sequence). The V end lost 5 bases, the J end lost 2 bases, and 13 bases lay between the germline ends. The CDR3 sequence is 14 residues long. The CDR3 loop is CASSRTAGAYEQYV. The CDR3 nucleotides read TGTGCCAGCAGTAGGACCGCAGGGGCCTACGAGCAGTACGTC.

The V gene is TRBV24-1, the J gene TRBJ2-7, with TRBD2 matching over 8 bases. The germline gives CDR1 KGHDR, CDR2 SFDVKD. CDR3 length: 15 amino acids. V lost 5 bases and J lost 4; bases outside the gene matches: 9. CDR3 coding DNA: TGTGCCACCAGTGCAGTCTTAGCGGGAAAGTACGAGCAGTACGTC. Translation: CATSAVLAGKYEQYV.

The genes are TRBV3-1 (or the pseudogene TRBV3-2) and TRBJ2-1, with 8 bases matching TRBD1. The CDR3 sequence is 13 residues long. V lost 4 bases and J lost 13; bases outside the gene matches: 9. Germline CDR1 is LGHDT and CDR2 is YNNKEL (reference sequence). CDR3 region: CASSLTQGALQFF. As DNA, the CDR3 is TGTGCCAGCAGCCTCACCCAGGGGGCTTTACAGTTCTTC.

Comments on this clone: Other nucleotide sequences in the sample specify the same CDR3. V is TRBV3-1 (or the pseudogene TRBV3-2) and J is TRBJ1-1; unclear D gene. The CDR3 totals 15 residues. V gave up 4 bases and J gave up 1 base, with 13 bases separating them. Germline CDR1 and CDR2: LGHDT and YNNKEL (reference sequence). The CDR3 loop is CASSRRGGRNTEAFF. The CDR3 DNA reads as TGTGCCAGCAGCCGCCGGGGAGGGAGGAACACTGAAGCTTTCTTT.

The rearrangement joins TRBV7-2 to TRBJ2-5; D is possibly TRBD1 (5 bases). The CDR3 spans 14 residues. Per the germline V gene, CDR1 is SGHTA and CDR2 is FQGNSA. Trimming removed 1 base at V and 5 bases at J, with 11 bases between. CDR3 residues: CASSLGRGWETQYF. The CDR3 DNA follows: TGTGCCAGCAGCTTAGGAAGGGGCTGGGAGACCCAGTACTTC.

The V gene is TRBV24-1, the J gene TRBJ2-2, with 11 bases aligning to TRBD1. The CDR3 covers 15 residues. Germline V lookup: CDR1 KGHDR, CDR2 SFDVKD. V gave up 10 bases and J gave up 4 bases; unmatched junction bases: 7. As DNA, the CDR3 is TGTGCCACGGGACAGGGGGACGGAGTCACCGGGGAGCTGTTTTTT. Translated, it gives CATGQGDGVTGELFF.

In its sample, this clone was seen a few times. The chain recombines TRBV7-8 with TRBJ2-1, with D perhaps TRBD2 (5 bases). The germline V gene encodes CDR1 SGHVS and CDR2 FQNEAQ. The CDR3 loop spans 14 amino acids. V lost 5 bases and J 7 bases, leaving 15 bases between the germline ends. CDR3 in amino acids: CASSNRETPNEQFF. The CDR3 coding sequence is TGTGCCAGCAGCAATAGGGAGACCCCGAATGAGCAGTTCTTC.